The rows below give T cell receptor beta chains drawn from one sample of a study of shared clonotypes between healthy human individuals. Clones were sequenced by immunoSEQ multiplex PCR, and TCRdb holds only the in-frame ones, with some missing. The repertoire has around 2,000,000 clones, 85% to 95% of them found once; the top ten carry around 1.7%. Sequenced: naive CD8+ T cells from PBMCs. The source is a man between 18 and 29 years old in good health. Some clones in this sample may be carry-over from other donors' samples. Each CDR3 is given with its conserved first and last residue. The order of the fields is J gene, clone size, V gene, D gene, CDR3 protein, CDR3 DNA. The D gene is left open where the match is weak. The size field is filled for only some rows; it gives once, few, many or a size class.

TRBJ2-1	NA	TRBV27	TRBD2	CASSLSGGLLYNEQFF	TGTGCCAGCAGTTTATCTGGGGGACTACTCTACAATGAGCAGTTCTTC
TRBJ2-7	once	TRBV4-3	TRBD2	CASSQGPGLAGVEQYF	TGCGCCAGCAGCCAAGGGCCAGGACTAGCGGGAGTAGAGCAGTACTTC
TRBJ2-7	NA	TRBV9	NA	CASGDSYEQYF	TGTGCCAGCGGGGATTCCTACGAGCAGTACTTC
TRBJ1-1	NA	TRBV7-8	NA	CASSLWTDYRREAFF	TGTGCCAGCAGCCTTTGGACGGACTACAGACGAGAAGCTTTCTTT
TRBJ2-4	NA	TRBV7-8	NA	CASSLEFTGSSILAKNIQYF	TGTGCCAGCAGCTTAGAGTTTACAGGATCTTCAATACTAGCCAAAAACATTCAGTACTTC
TRBJ2-7	NA	TRBV5-6	TRBD2	CASRPKAGYWYEQYF	TGTGCCAGCAGACCGAAAGCGGGATATTGGTACGAGCAGTACTTC
TRBJ2-5	NA	TRBV6-1	NA	CASSEYTADETQYF	TGTGCCAGCAGTGAATATACTGCCGATGAGACCCAGTACTTC
TRBJ2-7	once	TRBV7-9	TRBD1	CASSPSDRAAYEQYF	TGTGCCAGCAGCCCGAGCGACAGGGCGGCCTACGAGCAGTACTTC
TRBJ2-1	NA	TRBV15	NA	CATSTTGNEQFF	TGTGCCACCAGCACTACGGGTAATGAGCAGTTCTTC
TRBJ1-4	NA	TRBV7-2	NA	CASSLGRKLFF	TGTGCCAGCAGCTTAGGTCGAAAACTGTTTTTT
TRBJ2-5	NA	TRBV4-1	NA	CASSQGDGGVQETQYF	TGCGCCAGCAGCCAAGGGGACGGAGGGGTCCAAGAGACCCAGTACTTC
TRBJ2-7	NA	TRBV20-1	NA	CSWGAYEQYF	TGCAGCTGGGGGGCTTACGAGCAGTACTTC
TRBJ2-7	NA	TRBV27	TRBD2	CASSSSGGELTYEQYF	TGTGCCAGCAGTTCCTCGGGGGGGGAGTTAACCTACGAGCAGTACTTC
TRBJ2-2	NA	TRBV5-8	NA	CASSPLANTGELFF	TGTGCCAGCAGCCCTCTCGCGAACACCGGGGAGCTGTTTTTT
TRBJ2-7	NA	TRBV7-9	TRBD1	CASSATHTGDAYEQYF	TGTGCCAGCAGCGCCACGCATACAGGGGACGCCTACGAGCAGTACTTC
TRBJ1-1	NA	TRBV6-1	NA	CASNDKSRWNTEAFF	TGTGCCAGCAATGACAAATCACGATGGAACACTGAAGCTTTCTTT
TRBJ2-1	NA	TRBV5-4	NA	CASSPLFGGASYNEQFF	TGTGCCAGCAGCCCCCTCTTCGGGGGAGCCTCCTACAATGAGCAGTTCTTC
TRBJ2-5	NA	TRBV11-2	NA	CASTPWGEFQETQYF	TGTGCCAGCACCCCCTGGGGAGAGTTCCAAGAGACCCAGTACTTC
TRBJ1-1	NA	TRBV7-9	NA	CASSSLGRGGMNTEAFF	TGTGCCAGCAGCTCCTTGGGCAGGGGAGGGATGAACACTGAAGCTTTCTTT
TRBJ2-1	NA	TRBV4-3	TRBD2	CASSQDWGGRYDNEQFF	TGCGCCAGCAGCCAAGATTGGGGCGGGAGATACGACAATGAGCAGTTCTTC
TRBJ1-1	once	TRBV11-2	NA	CASSASRVDTEAFF	TGTGCCAGCAGCGCTAGCAGGGTGGACACTGAAGCTTTCTTT
TRBJ2-2	NA	TRBV6-5	NA	CASSYFERNTGELFF	TGTGCCAGCAGTTACTTCGAGAGGAACACCGGGGAGCTGTTTTTT
TRBJ2-7	NA	TRBV16	TRBD2	CASSQSGGESSYEQYF	TGTGCCAGCAGCCAATCGGGGGGGGAAAGCTCCTACGAGCAGTACTTC
TRBJ1-2	NA	TRBV19	NA	CASSILGEGYTF	TGTGCCAGTAGTATACTAGGGGAAGGCTACACCTTC
TRBJ2-2	NA	TRBV9	TRBD2	CASSGGAGAGELFF	TGTGCCAGCAGCGGAGGGGCGGGAGCCGGGGAGCTGTTTTTT
TRBJ1-5	once	TRBV27	NA	CASSLRYGNQPQHF	TGTGCCAGCAGTTTACGGTACGGCAATCAGCCCCAGCATTTT
TRBJ2-1	NA	TRBV19	NA	CASSIQDSYNEQFF	TGTGCCAGTAGTATCCAGGACAGCTACAATGAGCAGTTCTTC
TRBJ1-1	few	TRBV4-3	NA	CASSQEHGDPEAFF	TGCGCCAGCAGCCAAGAGCACGGGGATCCTGAAGCTTTCTTT
TRBJ2-7	once	TRBV6-5	NA	CASSYSQGWEQYF	TGTGCCAGCAGTTACTCCCAGGGATGGGAGCAGTACTTC
TRBJ1-1	few	TRBV19	NA	CASSIGATEAFF	TGTGCCAGTAGTATAGGGGCCACTGAAGCTTTCTTT
TRBJ1-2	NA	TRBV4-1	NA	CASSQDYVSRGRYGYTF	TGCGCCAGCAGCCAAGATTATGTCTCTAGGGGAAGGTATGGCTACACCTTC
TRBJ2-7	once	TRBV2	TRBD2	CASSEPAGAYEQYF	TGTGCCAGCAGTGAACCAGCGGGAGCCTACGAGCAGTACTTC
TRBJ2-1	NA	TRBV30	NA	CAWSRLASSSYNEQFF	TGTGCCTGGAGTCGTTTAGCCTCGAGCTCCTACAATGAGCAGTTCTTC
TRBJ2-5	NA	TRBV4-3	TRBD1	CASSQRTGGQETQYF	TGCGCCAGCAGCCAACGTACAGGGGGACAAGAGACCCAGTACTTC
TRBJ2-7	NA	TRBV19	TRBD2	CASSMGLAGSYEQYF	TGTGCCAGTAGTATGGGACTAGCGGGCTCCTACGAGCAGTACTTC
TRBJ1-1	NA	TRBV10-2	NA	CASSELGTEAFF	TGCGCCAGCAGTGAGTTGGGGACTGAAGCTTTCTTT
TRBJ2-5	NA	TRBV27	NA	CASSFTISGQETQYF	TGTGCCAGCAGTTTCACAATCTCGGGGCAAGAGACCCAGTACTTC
TRBJ2-5	NA	TRBV5-5	TRBD2	CASSPGLAGLQETQYF	TGTGCCAGCAGCCCGGGACTAGCGGGGTTACAAGAGACCCAGTACTTC
TRBJ1-2	NA	TRBV28	TRBD1	CASSLRDSFIYGYTF	TGTGCCAGCAGTTTACGGGACAGCTTTATCTATGGCTACACCTTC
TRBJ1-4	NA	TRBV7-9	NA	CASSIDSGNEKLFF	TGTGCCAGCAGCATAGACAGTGGTAATGAAAAACTGTTTTTT
TRBJ1-1	NA	TRBV9	NA	CASRVGAEMNTEAFF	TGTGCCAGCAGGGTTGGAGCTGAGATGAACACTGAAGCTTTCTTT
TRBJ2-7	NA	TRBV18	NA	CASSPAQWGSSYEQYF	TGTGCCAGCTCACCAGCGCAGTGGGGAAGCTCCTACGAGCAGTACTTC
TRBJ1-1	NA	TRBV6-1	TRBD1	CASRETGGRTEAFF	TGTGCCAGCAGGGAAACAGGGGGAAGAACTGAAGCTTTCTTT
TRBJ2-7	NA	TRBV6-5	TRBD1	CASSSPGQVTYEQYF	TGTGCCAGCAGTTCACCGGGACAGGTTACCTACGAGCAGTACTTC
TRBJ2-3	once	TRBV9	TRBD2	CASSGRTSGRENTDTQYF	TGTGCCAGCAGCGGACGGACTAGCGGGAGGGAAAACACAGATACGCAGTATTTT
TRBJ2-3	NA	TRBV11-3	NA	CASSLGDADTQYF	TGTGCCAGCAGCTTAGGGGACGCAGATACGCAGTATTTT
TRBJ2-1	NA	TRBV7-9	NA	CASSRLGGRLNEQFF	TGTGCCAGCAGCCGCCTCGGAGGACGTCTTAATGAGCAGTTCTTC
TRBJ1-2	NA	TRBV5-6	NA	CASSHGTAYYGYTF	TGTGCCAGCAGCCACGGGACGGCTTACTATGGCTACACCTTC